This T cell receptor beta chain was recorded in a study of Graves' ophthalmopathy and Graves' hyperthyroidism. Study context: Peripheral blood sampling preceded any treatment and occurred at initial diagnosis.

The study amplified TCR beta CDR3 regions using RNA transcripts. The first round was an RT-PCR with HTBI primers, and the second round was a multiplex PCR. TCRdb re-called the multiplex PCR reads through MiXCR, storing one row per CDR3 protein. Here the sample spans 210,000 or so distinct CDR3 sequences, under 30% being singletons. The CDR3 spans 14 residues. V was cut by 5 bases and J by 2 bases, with 10 bases left in between. The sample holds many counts of this clonotype. In this cohort, patients with other autoimmune diseases, uncontrolled infections, pregnancy or lactation were excluded. Orbital computed tomography and thyroid ultrasound, along with TRAb, serum thyroxine and clinical symptoms, underpinned diagnosis. Someone took the PBMCs out of more than 9 ml of fresh peripheral blood.

V usage is TRBV12-3 or TRBV12-4 and J usage is TRBJ1-5, with a possible D match to TRBD1 (5 bases). The sample comprised peripheral blood. This TCR derives from a man between 45 and 60 years old with Graves' ophthalmopathy. As DNA, the CDR3 is TGTGCCAGCAGTCAGGGTGAGGGCAATCAGCCCCAGCATTTT. Protein: CASSQGEGNQPQHF.